A single T cell receptor beta chain is shown here with its context. Its specificity is unknown. 13 Jbeta primers and 60 Vbeta primers were used for the PCR. Clones were read by immunoSEQ multiplex PCR, and TCRdb kept only the in-frame ones, dropping some. The data hold some 130,000 clones, with approximately 80% observed a single time. The data belong to a study of cytomegalovirus exposure and HLA in healthy donors. General study findings and limits: Common viral pathogens seemed to be connected with several of the most significant clusters, according to a later analysis. For most TCR beta V segments, an earlier analysis put the productive rate at about 87% or about 30% of the time. HLA-A and HLA-B allele assignments for most subjects were reportedly predicted accurately using TCR beta sequences.

The sequencing input was PBMCs. This TCR came from a man between 25 and 39 years old in good health and CMV-seronegative.

CDR3 loop: CASSVDSPETQYF. CDR3 nucleotide sequence: TGCGCCAGCAGCGTGGACAGCCCAGAGACCCAGTACTTC. This chain links TRBV10-2 with TRBJ2-5; perhaps TRBD1 as D (6 bases). Trimming removed 6 bases at V and 4 bases at J, with 12 bases between. Germline CDR1 WSHSY, CDR2 SAAADI. This CDR3 spans 13 amino acids.